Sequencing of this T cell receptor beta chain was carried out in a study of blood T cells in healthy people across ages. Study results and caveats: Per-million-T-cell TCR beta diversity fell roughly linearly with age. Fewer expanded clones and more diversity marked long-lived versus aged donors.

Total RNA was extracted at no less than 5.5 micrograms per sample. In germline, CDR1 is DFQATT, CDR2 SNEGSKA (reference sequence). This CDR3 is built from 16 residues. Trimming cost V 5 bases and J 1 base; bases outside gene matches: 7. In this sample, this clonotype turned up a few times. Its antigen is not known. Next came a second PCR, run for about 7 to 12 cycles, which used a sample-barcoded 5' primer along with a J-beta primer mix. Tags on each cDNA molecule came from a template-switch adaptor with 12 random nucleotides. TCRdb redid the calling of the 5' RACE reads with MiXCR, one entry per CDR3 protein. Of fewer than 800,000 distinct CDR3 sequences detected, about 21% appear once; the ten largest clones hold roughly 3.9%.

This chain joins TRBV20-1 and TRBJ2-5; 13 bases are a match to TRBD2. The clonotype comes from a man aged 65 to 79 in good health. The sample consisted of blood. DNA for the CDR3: TGCAGTGCTCCCAAGACTAGCGGGAGGCCCCAAGAGACCCAGTACTTC. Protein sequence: CSAPKTSGRPQETQYF.